Each of the 19 T cell receptor beta chains below was sequenced from the same sample in a study of human T cells and chemical hapten exposure. TCRdb analysed the RACE reads with MiXCR anew, one entry per CDR3 protein. The sample has a few hundred thousand distinct CDR3 sequences; more than 5% are singletons. The time point was: patch test 2, 6 weeks after DPC sensitization. The treatment is: therapeutic diphenylcyclopropenone sensitization with weekly scalp DPC. Source: whole blood, taken in connection with sensitization to the hapten diphenylcyclopropenone (DPC). The receptors were sampled from a woman younger than 30 with alopecia areata. Some clones in this sample may be carry-over from other donors' samples.

This clonotype came up a few times. The chain joins TRBV4-2 to TRBJ2-7, with D perhaps given as TRBD1 or TRBD2 (5 bases each). Trimming shortened V by 2 bases and J by 2 bases, and 16 bases separated the two germline ends. Germline loops: CDR1 LGHNA, CDR2 YNFKEQ. The CDR3 runs 16 residues. For the CDR3, the DNA is TGTGCCAGCAGCCAACTAGGGACGGTCACGACCTACGAGCAGTACTTC. Translating gives CASSQLGTVTTYEQYF.

This clonotype was seen a few times. This chain uses TRBV7-2 with TRBJ2-4, with TRBD1 as a possible D gene (6 bases). From germline, CDR1 is SGHTA and CDR2 FQGNSA. The V end was cut by 3 bases, the J end by 3 bases, with 9 bases between. CDR3 length: 14 residues. Here the CDR3 DNA reads TGTGCCAGCAGCTTGGACAGAGTCAAAAACATTCAGTACTTC. This encodes CASSLDRVKNIQYF.

This clonotype occurred many times. J is TRBJ1-6 and V is TRBV9; weak D call: TRBD1 (5 bases). V was shortened by 0 bases and J by 6 bases, with 7 bases between the two germline ends. Germline V gene lookup returns CDR1 SGDLS and CDR2 YYNGEE. This CDR3 spans 14 amino acids. CDR3 nucleotide sequence: TGTGCCAGCAGCGTAGCGCAGGGTAATTCACCCCTCCACTTT. It yields the protein CASSVAQGNSPLHF.

This clonotype has just a few counts. The gene calls are TRBV20-1 and TRBJ1-2; TRBD1 matches 10 bases. CDR3 length: 13 residues. Per germline, CDR1 DFQATT and CDR2 SNEGSKA (reference sequence). With V trimmed by 3 bases and J by 5 bases, 3 bases remained unmatched. CDR3 residues: CSARDRGYYGYTF. The CDR3 region has the DNA TGCAGTGCTAGGGACAGGGGGTATTATGGCTACACCTTC.

The table lists this clonotype with many counts. The V call is TRBV3-1, the J call TRBJ2-7; D might be TRBD1 (6 bases). V lost 3 bases and J 1 base, leaving 13 bases between the germline ends. The CDR3 consists of 15 residues. Per germline, CDR1 LGHDT and CDR2 YNNKEL (reference sequence). The CDR3 nucleotides are TGTGCCAGCAGCCAGAAAGGGACACTTTCCTACGAGCAGTACTTC. Its translation is CASSQKGTLSYEQYF.

J is TRBJ2-7 and V is TRBV19, with TRBD1 identical over 8 bases. The CDR3 totals 16 residues. V trimming: 6 bases; J trimming: 4 bases; junction bases outside the gene matches: 14. The germline CDR1 and CDR2 sequences are LNHDA and SQIVND (reference sequence). CDR3 sequence: CASSNAMGTGAYEQYF. The CDR3 DNA reads as TGTGCCAGTAGCAACGCCATGGGGACAGGAGCTTACGAGCAGTACTTC. Together with reference TRBV19 and TRBJ2-7, the CDR3 gives the full variable domain: DGGITQSPKYLFRKEGQNVTLSCEQNLNHDAMYWYRQDPGQGLRLIYYSQIVNDFQKGDIAEGYSVSREKKESFPLTVTSAQKNPTAFYLCASSNAMGTGAYEQYFGPGTRLTVT.

The chain employs TRBV18 and TRBJ1-5; D uncertain. Deletions cut 5 bases from V and 3 bases from J, with 17 bases between. The CDR3 runs 16 residues. Germline V gene sequence: CDR1 KGHSH, CDR2 LQKENI. Here the CDR3 reads CASSSLAGQINQPQHF. The CDR3 DNA reads TGTGCCAGCTCATCCCTCGCCGGGCAGATCAATCAGCCCCAGCATTTT.

This clonotype was seen a handful of times. The J gene is TRBJ1-5, the V gene TRBV5-6; tentatively, D is TRBD1 (5 bases). The CDR3 is 15 amino acids. The germline V gene encodes CDR1 SGHDT and CDR2 YYEEEE. V lost 0 bases to trimming and J lost 4 bases, with 11 bases between them. DNA for the CDR3: TGTGCCAGCAGCTTGGCCGACAGACGAAATCAGCCCCAGCATTTT. Translated: CASSLADRRNQPQHF.

The chain is built from TRBV2 and TRBJ2-7; D uncertain. CDR3 length: 14 amino acids. CDR1 and CDR2 (germline): SNHLY, FYNNEI. V was shortened by 6 bases and J by 3 bases, with 15 bases between the two germline ends. The CDR3 DNA sequence: TGTGCCAGCAGCAAAACCCTGAACAGCTACGAGCAGTACTTC. Protein product: CASSKTLNSYEQYF.

A few counts support this clonotype. The chain combines TRBV12-3 or TRBV12-4 with TRBJ2-7, with a possible D match to TRBD2 (5 bases). The CDR3 extends over 13 amino acids. Trimming took off 6 bases at V and 9 bases at J, with 18 bases between the two ends. CDR3 DNA sequence: TGTGCCAGCAGACAACGTGTGGAGGTCGGGCAGTACTTC. Encoded protein: CASRQRVEVGQYF.

This clonotype has just a few counts. Here the CDR3 reads CASSYPRGQFF. The CDR3 DNA reads TGTGCCAGCAGTTATCCCCGGGGGCAGTTCTTC. The gene calls are TRBV6-2 or TRBV6-3 and TRBJ2-1; D perhaps matches TRBD2 (5 bases). The CDR3 runs 11 residues. The V and J ends lost 3 bases and 12 bases respectively, with 9 bases between them. CDR1 is MNHEY and CDR2 is SVGEGT in the germline V gene.

This clonotype was seen repeatedly, ten times or more. This chain uses TRBV7-3 with TRBJ2-2, with unresolved D. The CDR3 totals 16 residues. With 1 base removed from V and 0 bases from J, the gap between germline ends came to 9 bases. Looked up from germline, CDR1 is SGHTA and CDR2 is FQGTGA. The CDR3 bases are TGTGCCAGCAGCTTAAGTCCAGTCGCGAACACCGGGGAGCTGTTTTTT. It specifies CASSLSPVANTGELFF.

This clonotype turned up a few times. The chain uses TRBV2 and TRBJ2-3, with D hard to call. The germline V gene encodes CDR1 SNHLY and CDR2 FYNNEI. This CDR3 region has 14 residues. Trimming stripped 2 bases from V and 0 bases from J, with 6 bases between. The CDR3 sequence: CASSEIGSTDTQYF. The CDR3 region has the DNA TGTGCCAGCAGTGAAATTGGCAGCACAGATACGCAGTATTTT. The variable domain in full, completed from reference TRBV2 and TRBJ2-3, reads EPEVTQTPSHQVTQMGQEVILRCVPISNHLYFYWYRQILGQKVEFLVSFYNNEISEKSEIFDDQFSVERPDGSNFTLKIRSTKLEDSAMYFCASSEIGSTDTQYFGPGTRLTVL.

This clonotype was counted ten times or more. This chain connects TRBV21-1 to TRBJ2-1. TRBV21-1 is given as a pseudogene. This CDR3 contains 14 residues. The CDR3 here is CAQQFAGPRNEQFF. In nucleotides, the CDR3 is TGTGCCCAGCAGTTTGCAGGACCGAGGAATGAGCAGTTCTTC.

The chain recombines TRBV9 with TRBJ2-3; no clear D. Germline-derived CDR1 and CDR2 are SGDLS and YYNGEE. The CDR3 is 16 amino acids. The V end lost 3 bases, the J end lost 0 bases, and 14 bases lay between the germline ends. In DNA form, the CDR3 reads TGTGCCAGCAGCGCAAGGGATACCCGAAGCACAGATACGCAGTATTTT. This sequence encodes CASSARDTRSTDTQYF.

The CDR3 protein is CASSQDPSYQPQHF. In DNA, the CDR3 is TGTGCCAGCAGCCAAGATCCCAGCTATCAGCCCCAGCATTTT. The genes are TRBV3-1 and TRBJ1-5; D not resolved. Germline V gene sequence: CDR1 LGHDT, CDR2 YNNKEL (reference sequence). Trimming removed 0 bases from V and 5 bases from J, with 8 bases in between. The CDR3 is 14 residues long.

This clonotype was found a few times. The chain is built from TRBV18 and TRBJ1-1, with D unclear. Per germline, CDR1 KGHSH and CDR2 LQKENI. Trimming left V 3 bases short and J 0 bases short, with 8 bases between. This CDR3 is 14 amino acids long. The CDR3 region has the DNA TGTGCCAGCTCACCGATGACAATGAACACTGAAGCTTTCTTT. This gives the protein CASSPMTMNTEAFF.

In its sample, this clonotype was seen many times. The chain is built from TRBV6-2 or TRBV6-3 and TRBJ1-2, with D possibly TRBD1 on 6 matching bases. The CDR3 totals 14 residues. Trimming shortened V by 5 bases and J by 4 bases, and 14 bases separated the two germline ends. The V gene's germline CDR1 is MNHEY and CDR2 SVGEGT. CDR3 nucleotide sequence: TGTGCCAGCAGTAACCAACAGGGACCCTATGGCTACACCTTC. This codes for CASSNQQGPYGYTF.

This clonotype occurred many times. The chain combines TRBV27 with TRBJ1-5; D may be TRBD1 (6 bases). CDR1 and CDR2 (germline): MNHEY, SMNVEV (reference sequence). V lost 5 bases and J lost 1, with 12 bases in between. CDR3 size: 15 residues. Here the CDR3 DNA reads TGTGCCAGCAGTCGAGACAGGACGAGCAATCAGCCCCAGCATTTT. Encoded protein: CASSRDRTSNQPQHF.